The rows below give T cell receptor beta chains drawn from one sample of a study of cytomegalovirus exposure and HLA in healthy donors. The assay was immunoSEQ multiplex PCR, and TCRdb's table has in-frame clones only and misses some. The table has about 98,000 clones, roughly nine tenths seen once. Specimen: PBMCs. All receptors come from a woman in her 30s in good health and CMV-seronegative. Each CDR3 is given with its conserved first and last residue. D genes are given only for firm matches. Part of the rows lack a size; the others show once, few, many or a class for expanded clones.

>.|TRBV6-6|.|14|TRBJ2-3
CASRLLEGTDTQYF
TGTGCCAGCCGTTTACTAGAGGGCACAGATACGCAGTATTTT
>.|TRBV18|.|14|TRBJ2-1
CASSPDSYLNEQFF
TGTGCCAGCTCACCAGACTCATACCTCAATGAGCAGTTCTTC
>.|TRBV7-3|.|13|TRBJ1-2
CASSRGDNYGYTF
TGTGCCAGCAGCCGTGGAGATAACTATGGCTACACCTTC
>.|TRBV6-6|TRBD1|14|TRBJ2-1
CASRSGTAHNEQFF
TGTGCCAGCAGGTCCGGGACAGCACACAATGAGCAGTTCTTC
>.|TRBV6-6|.|14|TRBJ1-2
CASSSPGQFIGYTF
TGTGCCAGCAGTTCCCCCGGACAGTTTATAGGCTACACCTTC
>.|TRBV29-1|TRBD1|13|TRBJ1-2
CSAGGDRSPGYTF
TGCAGCGCCGGCGGGGACAGGTCTCCTGGCTACACCTTC
>.|TRBV7-3|.|13|TRBJ2-5
CASSPQGGETQYF
TGTGCCAGCAGCCCACAGGGTGGCGAGACCCAGTACTTC
>.|TRBV5-1|.|15|TRBJ2-1
CASSLGAARYNEQFF
TGCGCCAGCAGCTTGGGGGCAGCCCGCTACAATGAGCAGTTCTTC
>.|TRBV5-1|.|19|TRBJ2-3
CASSLVLLALGGGTDTQYF
TGCGCCAGCAGCTTGGTATTATTGGCTCTTGGTGGGGGGACAGATACGCAGTATTTT
>.|TRBV7-6|.|16|TRBJ1-4
CASSLALGGYNEKLFF
TGTGCCAGCAGCTTAGCGCTTGGGGGGTATAATGAAAAACTGTTTTTT
>.|TRBV5-6|TRBD1|15|TRBJ2-7
CASSQAGTGDYEQYF
TGTGCCAGCAGCCAGGCCGGGACAGGAGACTACGAGCAGTACTTC
>.|TRBV28|.|15|TRBJ2-7
CASAGQGWESYEQYF
TGTGCCAGCGCTGGGCAGGGGTGGGAGTCCTACGAGCAGTACTTC
>once|TRBV7-9|TRBD2|16|TRBJ2-2
CASSFLGGSHTGELFF
TGTGCCAGCAGCTTCCTGGGGGGGTCCCACACCGGGGAGCTGTTTTTT
>.|TRBV19|TRBD1|16|TRBJ1-5
CASMRTGHFTGQPQHF
TGTGCCAGTATGAGGACAGGGCACTTCACGGGACAGCCCCAGCATTTT
>.|TRBV7-6|.|15|TRBJ1-1
CASSLFERGWTEAFF
TGTGCCAGCAGCTTATTTGAGCGGGGGTGGACTGAAGCTTTCTTT
>.|TRBV2|.|15|TRBJ2-3
CASSDRGGGTDTQYF
TGTGCCAGCAGTGATCGAGGGGGTGGAACAGATACGCAGTATTTT
>once|TRBV28|.|15|TRBJ1-2
CASSGQAGQIYGYTF
TGTGCCAGCAGTGGACAAGCGGGACAAATCTATGGCTACACCTTC
>.|TRBV21-1|.|16|TRBJ2-3
CASSPPGQGPPDTQYF
TGTGCCAGCAGCCCACCGGGACAGGGGCCCCCAGATACGCAGTATTTT
>once|TRBV6-1|.|19|TRBJ2-7
CASSGYRDTPLRALYEQYF
TGTGCCAGCAGTGGGTACCGGGACACCCCACTCCGGGCCCTCTACGAGCAGTACTTC
>.|TRBV5-5|TRBD1|15|TRBJ1-1
CASSRGTAENFEAFF
TGTGCCAGCAGTCGAGGGACAGCCGAAAACTTTGAAGCTTTCTTT
>.|TRBV7-9|TRBD2|15|TRBJ2-1
CASSWSGATRNEQFF
TGTGCCAGCAGTTGGAGCGGGGCTACGAGGAATGAGCAGTTCTTC
>.|TRBV19|TRBD1|12|TRBJ2-1
CASSPLQGGQFF
TGTGCCAGTAGTCCCCTACAGGGGGGGCAGTTCTTC
>.|TRBV12-5|.|14|TRBJ1-2
CASGLAPNQYGYTF
TGTGCTAGTGGACTAGCGCCCAACCAATATGGCTACACCTTC
>.|TRBV5-6|.|16|TRBJ1-6
CASSLGLLSYNSPLHF
TGTGCCAGCAGCTTGGGGCTTCTCTCCTATAATTCACCCCTCCACTTT
>.|TRBV7-3|.|15|TRBJ1-1
CASSLVPGSITEAFF
TGTGCCAGCAGCTTAGTCCCGGGGTCCATCACTGAAGCTTTCTTT
>.|TRBV11-1|.|16|TRBJ1-1
CASSFETGPKNTEAFF
TGTGCCAGCAGCTTTGAGACGGGTCCCAAGAACACTGAAGCTTTCTTT
>.|TRBV27|.|14|TRBJ2-2
CASSLRRSTGELFF
TGTGCCAGCAGTTTGAGGCGGAGCACCGGGGAGCTGTTTTTT
>.|TRBV28|TRBD2|14|TRBJ2-1
CASGTSGRDNEQFF
TGTGCCAGCGGGACTAGCGGGAGGGACAATGAGCAGTTCTTC
>.|TRBV18|.|13|TRBJ1-1
CASSGKPNTEAFF
TGTGCCAGCTCCGGGAAACCGAACACTGAAGCTTTCTTT
>.|TRBV10-2|.|14|TRBJ2-7
CASIKGQGGNEQYF
TGCGCCAGCATAAAAGGACAGGGAGGGAACGAGCAGTACTTC
>.|TRBV6-5|.|14|TRBJ1-2
CASSYQRREGGYTF
TGTGCCAGCAGTTACCAACGCAGGGAAGGCGGCTACACCTTC
>.|TRBV4-1|.|13|TRBJ2-3
CASSQALYETQYF
TGCGCCAGCAGCCAAGCCCTTTACGAGACGCAGTATTTT
>.|TRBV5-1|TRBD1|14|TRBJ1-1
CASSSQGGDAEAFF
TGCGCCAGCAGCTCACAAGGGGGCGATGCTGAAGCTTTCTTT
>.|TRBV12-5|TRBD1|15|TRBJ2-1
CASGLGGRSYNEQFF
TGTGCTAGTGGTTTAGGGGGCCGGTCCTACAATGAGCAGTTCTTC
>.|TRBV9|TRBD2|16|TRBJ2-1
CASSPGAGGPFNEQFF
TGTGCCAGCAGCCCAGGGGCGGGAGGGCCCTTCAATGAGCAGTTCTTC
>.|TRBV11-1|.|13|TRBJ2-2
CASSMGLPGELFF
TGTGCCAGCAGCATGGGACTCCCCGGGGAGCTGTTTTTT
>.|TRBV5-5|.|13|TRBJ2-1
CASSLAQGTEQFF
TGTGCCAGCAGCTTGGCCCAGGGAACCGAGCAGTTCTTC
>.|TRBV29-1|.|13|TRBJ1-1
CSGRQIGNTEAFF
TGCAGCGGACGACAGATAGGGAACACTGAAGCTTTCTTT
>.|TRBV29-1|.|12|TRBJ1-1
CSVTPKQAEAFF
TGCAGCGTTACCCCTAAACAGGCTGAAGCTTTCTTT
>.|TRBV21-1|.|12|TRBJ1-2
CASSTRQNGYTF
TGTGCCAGCAGCACCCGACAGAATGGCTACACCTTC
>.|TRBV5-1|.|14|TRBJ2-7
CASSLAQGPYEQYF
TGCGCCAGCAGCTTGGCACAGGGCCCCTACGAGCAGTACTTC
>.|TRBV6-1|.|15|TRBJ2-3
CASSEKGQRPDTQYF
TGTGCCAGCAGTGAAAAGGGACAACGCCCAGATACGCAGTATTTT
>.|TRBV29-1|.|13|TRBJ1-2
CSVSGNTNYGYTF
TGCAGCGTTTCAGGGAATACTAACTATGGCTACACCTTC
>.|TRBV19|.|14|TRBJ1-4
CASSQTATNEKLFF
TGTGCCAGTAGCCAGACTGCAACTAATGAAAAACTGTTTTTT
>once|TRBV7-9|TRBD1|18|TRBJ1-2
CASSSYGGQGISLYGYTF
TGTGCCAGCAGCTCATATGGGGGACAGGGAATCTCCCTTTATGGCTACACCTTC